A single sample gave rise to the 12 T cell receptor beta chains below, sequenced in a study of T cell clonality in common variable immunodeficiency. Study observations and caveats: Reportedly, TCR beta sequences from common variable immunodeficiency showed fewer deletions and N-nucleotide insertions.

No antigen has been identified for these receptors. Sequenced by immunoSEQ multiplex PCR; TCRdb stores in-frame clones only, minus some. Recorded here are more than 25,000 clones, none singletons. Specimen: peripheral blood mononuclear cells. Every receptor here comes from a human donor with common variable immunodeficiency.

This clone was detected a few times. Read coverage stops 3 residues before the CDR3 terminus; the germline J gene supplies the remainder. The V and J genes are TRBV7-8 and TRBJ2-7; D possibly corresponds to TRBD1 (6 bases). There are 15 residues in the CDR3. The V gene lost 5 bases and the J gene lost 0 bases, with 14 bases spanning the gap. The germline V gene encodes CDR1 SGHVS and CDR2 FQNEAQ. The CDR3 bases that were read are TGTGCCAGCAGCCTCCGACAGGTCCTCTCCTACGAG. Translated: CASSLRQVLSYE. The whole CDR3 reads CASSLRQVLSYEQYF.

The sample holds a few counts of this clone. The read ends 3 residues before the CDR3 terminus; that terminus is restored from the germline J gene. The V call is TRBV29-1, the J call TRBJ2-1; 9 bases are shared with TRBD1. The ends lost 5 bases at V and 3 bases at J; junction bases unmatched: 5. This CDR3 contains 14 residues. Looked up from germline, CDR1 is SQVTM and CDR2 is ANQGSEA. CDR3 sequence: CSVIQGALYNEQFF. CDR3 DNA (partial): TGCAGCGTTATACAGGGGGCCCTCTACAATGAG.

This clone was recorded at least ten times. The CDR3 end falls 3 residues outside the read, so it is completed with the germline J gene. V is TRBV7-2 and J is TRBJ2-7, with TRBD1 as a possible D gene (5 bases). V was pared by 1 base and J by 2 bases, with 9 bases between. This CDR3 contains 14 residues. CDR1 and CDR2 (germline): SGHTA, FQGNSA. CDR3: CASSLETVAYEQYF. CDR3 bases read: TGTGCCAGCAGCTTAGAGACAGTAGCCTACGAG.

Comment on this clone: With the read ending 3 residues before the CDR3 end, the germline J gene is used to fill in that end. The V gene is TRBV2, the J gene TRBJ2-1; 10 bases match TRBD2. Per germline, CDR1 SNHLY and CDR2 FYNNEI. This CDR3 has 15 residues. The junction had 7 bases not matched to a gene; V was cut back by 2 bases and J by 9 bases. The sequenced part of the CDR3 DNA is TGTGCCAGCAGTGAAACCCTAGCGGGAGTAGGTGAG. Amino acids: CASSETLAGVGE. The full CDR3 is CASSETLAGVGEQFF.

There are many counts of this clone. The read terminates 3 residues ahead of where the CDR3 ends, so the germline J gene completes it. This chain links TRBV5-1 with TRBJ2-6, with 7 bases that match TRBD2. The CDR3 has 19 amino acids. CDR1 is SGHRS and CDR2 is YFSETQ in the germline V gene. V lost 5 bases, J lost 2 bases, and 16 bases stayed unmatched. The CDR3 region is CASRNQAGPVGAGANVLTF. The sequenced CDR3 bases are TGCGCCAGCAGAAACCAAGCGGGGCCAGTAGGAGCTGGGGCCAACGTC.

This clone has more than one count but fewer than ten. The CDR3 end is not reached by the read, which stops 3 residues before it; the germline J gene fills it in. This chain links TRBV18 with TRBJ1-2; perhaps TRBD1 as D (5 bases). The CDR3 runs to 14 residues. Germline V gene lookup returns CDR1 KGHSH and CDR2 LQKENI. This chain's CDR3 is CASSPFGREGGYTF. The part of the CDR3 DNA that was read is TGTGCCAGCTCACCATTCGGCAGGGAGGGCGGC.

In this sample, this clone turned up many times. Read data end 3 residues before the CDR3 end; the end is taken from the germline J gene. This rearrangement joins TRBV4-2 to TRBJ1-4; 8 positions match TRBD1. The CDR3 is made up of 20 amino acids. Germline CDR1 reads LGHNA; CDR2 reads YNFKEQ. Trimming cost V 4 bases and J 10 bases; bases outside gene matches: 26. The CDR3 protein is CASSPRYSRTGFTPQTKLFF. The CDR3 bases that were read are TGTGCCAGCAGCCCGAGGTACTCGCGGACAGGGTTCACCCCCCAAACAAAA.

There are a few counts of this clone. At one boundary the junction diverges from the germline segment, which might be a read error. Sequencing ends 3 residues short of the CDR3 end; the germline J gene provides the rest. V gene TRBV18 combines with J gene TRBJ1-4, with D unresolved. This CDR3 contains 14 residues. Germline lookup yields CDR1 KGHSH and CDR2 LQKENI. CDR3 bases read: TGTGCCAGCTCACCGATAGCAACTAAGGAAAAA. It yields the protein CASSPIATKEK. The CDR3 reads in full as CASSPIATKEKLFF. Full variable domain (outside the CDR3, taken from reference TRBV18 and TRBJ1-4): NAGVMQNPRHLVRRRGQEARLRCSPMKGHSHVYWYRQLPEEGLKFMVYLQKENIIDESGMPKERFSAEFPKEGPSILRIQQVVRGDSAAYFCASSPIATKEKLFFGSGTQLSVL.

In regard to this clone: The read terminates 3 residues before the CDR3 end, so the remaining end is supplied by the germline J gene. The chain combines TRBV7-2 with TRBJ2-7; TRBD1 is a possible D gene (6 bases). The ends were cut back, 1 base at V and 6 bases at J, with 10 bases in the middle. The CDR3 totals 13 residues. Germline V CDR1 and CDR2: SGHTA, FQGNSA. CDR3 sequence reads: CASSLVAGAEQYF. The sequenced part of the CDR3 DNA is TGTGCCAGCAGCTTAGTAGCAGGGGCCGAG.

Ten or more counts support this clone. This CDR3 reads CAISAGTTFEQYF. CDR3 DNA, as far as it was read: TGTGCCATCAGTGCCGGGACTACTTTCGAG. V usage is TRBV10-3 and J usage is TRBJ2-7, with 7 bases fitting TRBD2. The DNA ends 3 residues before the CDR3 does, and the rest of the CDR3 is filled in from the germline J gene. V lost 4 bases, J lost 6 bases, and 6 bases stayed unmatched. There are 13 residues in the CDR3. Germline CDR1 is ENHRY and CDR2 is SYGVKD.

A word on this clone: Read sequence stops 3 residues before the CDR3 end, and the germline J gene provides the missing end. The gene calls are TRBV7-6 and TRBJ2-7; 11 bases map to TRBD1. The V gene end was trimmed by 4 bases and the J gene end by 0 bases; junction bases not matched to a gene: 5. This CDR3 has 16 residues. The V gene's germline CDR1 is SGHVS and CDR2 FNYEAQ. CDR3 in amino acids: CASSSGQGVSSYEQYF. The part of the CDR3 DNA that was read is TGTGCCAGCAGCTCGGGACAGGGGGTCAGCTCCTACGAG.

This clone was detected a few times. The read terminates 3 residues before the CDR3 end, so the remaining end is supplied by the germline J gene. The gene calls are TRBV18 and TRBJ2-2; TRBD2 is a possible D gene (6 bases). There are 16 residues in the CDR3. V was trimmed by 1 base and J by 2 bases, leaving 11 bases between them. Germline V gene sequence: CDR1 KGHSH, CDR2 LQKENI. CDR3: CASSPLGGINTGELFF. CDR3 DNA, as far as it was read: TGTGCCAGCTCACCACTTGGCGGGATCAACACCGGGGAG.